This T cell receptor beta chain was sequenced for a study of cytomegalovirus exposure and HLA in healthy donors. General study findings and limits: A list of 150 or so TCR beta chains associated with cytomegalovirus was given.

For this clone: Antigen: not known.

V lost 1 base, J lost 0 bases, and 7 bases lay in between. The germline V gene has CDR1 MNHNS and CDR2 SASEGT. CDR3 length: 15 amino acids. PCR employed 60 Vbeta and 13 Jbeta primers. Data came from immunoSEQ multiplex PCR; TCRdb stores just in-frame clones and leaves some out. This table holds some 160,000 clones, 76% found once. Donors showed nominal health when sampled, although they likely had unrecorded immune exposures. The TCR was taken from a woman in her 40s in good health and CMV-seronegative. Input material: PBMCs. The chain uses TRBV6-1 and TRBJ1-3, with D uncertain. The CDR3 loop reads CASSEGRYSGNTIYF. CDR3 coding DNA: TGTGCCAGCAGTGAAGGGAGGTACTCTGGAAACACCATATATTTT.